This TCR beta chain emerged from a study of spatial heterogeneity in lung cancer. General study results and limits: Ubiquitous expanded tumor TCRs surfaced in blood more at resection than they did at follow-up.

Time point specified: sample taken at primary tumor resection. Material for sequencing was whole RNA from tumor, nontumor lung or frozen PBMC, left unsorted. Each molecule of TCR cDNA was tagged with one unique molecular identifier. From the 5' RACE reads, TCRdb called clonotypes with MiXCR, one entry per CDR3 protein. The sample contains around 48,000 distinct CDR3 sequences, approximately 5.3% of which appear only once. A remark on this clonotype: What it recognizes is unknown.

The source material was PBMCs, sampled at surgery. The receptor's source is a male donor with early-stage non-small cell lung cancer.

The CDR3: CASSVNPGQGRETQYF. CDR3 nucleotide sequence: TGTGCCAGCAGTGTTAACCCGGGACAGGGTAGAGAGACCCAGTACTTC. The rearrangement uses TRBV6-5 and TRBJ2-5; 9 bases fit TRBD1. In germline, CDR1 is MNHEY, CDR2 SVGAGI. The CDR3 runs 16 residues. Trimming cost V 5 bases and J 4 bases; bases outside gene matches: 11.